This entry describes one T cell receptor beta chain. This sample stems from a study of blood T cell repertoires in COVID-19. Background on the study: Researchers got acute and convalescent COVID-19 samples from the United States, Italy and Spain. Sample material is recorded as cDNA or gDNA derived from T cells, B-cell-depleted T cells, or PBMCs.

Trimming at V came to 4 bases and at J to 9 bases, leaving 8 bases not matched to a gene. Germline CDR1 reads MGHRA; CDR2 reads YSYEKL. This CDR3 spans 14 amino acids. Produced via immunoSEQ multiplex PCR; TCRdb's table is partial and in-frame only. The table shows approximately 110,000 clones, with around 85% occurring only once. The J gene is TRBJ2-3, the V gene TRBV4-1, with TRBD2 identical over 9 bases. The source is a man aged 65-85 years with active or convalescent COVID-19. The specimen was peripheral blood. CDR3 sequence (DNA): TGCGCCAGCAGCCCCCGGACTAGCGTTATCACGCAGTATTTT. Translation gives CASSPRTSVITQYF.